Listed below are T cell receptor beta chains from one sample, sequenced in a study of siplizumab effects on memory and regulatory T cells. Assay: immunoSEQ multiplex PCR; the TCRdb copy retains only in-frame clones and omits some. The table lists 110,000 or so clones, 93% of them singletons. Sequences were obtained from non-Treg CD4+ T cells sorted from blood. The source is a human donor in good health. Both conserved end residues are part of each CDR3. The order of the fields is CDR3 protein, CDR3 DNA, clone size, V gene, D gene, J gene. D genes are given only for firm matches. The listing skips clone size in some rows; elsewhere it reads once, few, many or a size class.

CDR3: CATSRERQKGPYEQYF; DNA: TGTGCCACCAGCAGAGAGAGGCAAAAGGGGCCCTACGAGCAGTACTTC; size: NA; V: TRBV15; D: NA; J: TRBJ2-7
CDR3: CASTLIRQGPQHF; DNA: TGTGCCAGCACCCTGATAAGACAGGGCCCCCAGCATTTT; size: NA; V: TRBV28; D: TRBD1; J: TRBJ1-5
CDR3: CASSETDSNQPQHF; DNA: TGTGCCAGCAGCGAGACAGATAGCAATCAGCCCCAGCATTTT; size: NA; V: TRBV2; D: NA; J: TRBJ1-5
CDR3: CASSSSGPGYEQYF; DNA: TGTGCCAGCAGTTCCTCCGGACCTGGCTACGAGCAGTACTTC; size: NA; V: TRBV6-5; D: NA; J: TRBJ2-7
CDR3: CASSPNGASQETQYF; DNA: TGTGCCAGTAGTCCAAATGGGGCTAGCCAAGAGACCCAGTACTTC; size: once; V: TRBV19; D: NA; J: TRBJ2-5
CDR3: CASHDGNQPQHF; DNA: TGTGCCAGCCACGACGGGAATCAGCCCCAGCATTTT; size: few; V: TRBV5-8; D: NA; J: TRBJ1-5
CDR3: CASSLPVSTDTQYF; DNA: TGTGCCAGCAGCTTACCCGTAAGCACAGATACGCAGTATTTT; size: NA; V: TRBV7-9; D: NA; J: TRBJ2-3
CDR3: CASTADGNYGYTF; DNA: TGTGCCAGTACCGCGGACGGGAACTATGGCTACACCTTC; size: NA; V: TRBV19; D: NA; J: TRBJ1-2
CDR3: CASSQGAGKETQYF; DNA: TGTGCCAGCAGCCAAGGGGCAGGGAAGGAGACCCAGTACTTC; size: NA; V: TRBV14; D: NA; J: TRBJ2-5
CDR3: CASSGEKRSPLHF; DNA: TGCGCCAGCAGTGGTGAAAAGAGGTCACCCCTCCACTTT; size: NA; V: TRBV23-1; D: NA; J: TRBJ1-6
CDR3: CASSRAGQNNYNEQFF; DNA: TGTGCCAGCAGTCGCGCTGGACAGAACAATTACAATGAGCAGTTCTTC; size: NA; V: TRBV2; D: NA; J: TRBJ2-1
CDR3: CASSESVGRAEAFF; DNA: TGCGCCAGCAGTGAGTCAGTGGGAAGGGCCGAAGCTTTCTTT; size: few; V: TRBV10-1; D: NA; J: TRBJ1-1
CDR3: CASSYHRGTDTGELFF; DNA: TGCGCCAGCAGTTATCACAGGGGGACGGACACCGGGGAGCTGTTTTTT; size: NA; V: TRBV4-3; D: TRBD1; J: TRBJ2-2
CDR3: CASSLAGASQETQYF; DNA: TGTGCCAGCAGCCTAGCGGGGGCTTCCCAAGAGACCCAGTACTTC; size: NA; V: TRBV7-7; D: TRBD2; J: TRBJ2-5
CDR3: CASSLGGGGEKLFF; DNA: TGTGCCAGCAGCTTGGGGGGCGGTGGTGAAAAACTGTTTTTT; size: NA; V: TRBV7-9; D: NA; J: TRBJ1-4
CDR3: CASSQDLGLDGQYF; DNA: TGTGCCAGCAGCCAAGATCTTGGACTTGACGGGCAGTACTTC; size: NA; V: TRBV4-2; D: NA; J: TRBJ2-7
CDR3: CASSNYRETGNTIYF; DNA: TGTGCCAGCAGCAATTACAGGGAAACTGGAAACACCATATATTTT; size: NA; V: TRBV7-9; D: NA; J: TRBJ1-3
CDR3: CASSTASGAPTDTQYF; DNA: TGTGCCAGCTCAACGGCTAGCGGGGCCCCCACAGATACGCAGTATTTT; size: NA; V: TRBV18; D: TRBD2; J: TRBJ2-3
CDR3: CASSEAPGGYQPQHF; DNA: TGTGCCAGCAGTGAAGCGCCTGGGGGCTATCAGCCCCAGCATTTT; size: NA; V: TRBV2; D: NA; J: TRBJ1-5
CDR3: CASLGQISGNTIYF; DNA: TGTGCCAGCCTCGGACAGATCTCTGGAAACACCATATATTTT; size: NA; V: TRBV6-1; D: NA; J: TRBJ1-3
CDR3: CASSLWGRMGGYTF; DNA: TGTGCCAGCAGTTTGTGGGGCAGGATGGGTGGCTACACCTTC; size: NA; V: TRBV27; D: NA; J: TRBJ1-2
CDR3: CASSPTGGPRGYTF; DNA: TGCGCCAGCAGCCCGACAGGGGGCCCCAGGGGCTACACCTTC; size: once; V: TRBV4-3; D: TRBD1; J: TRBJ1-2
CDR3: CASSESPQGKRDSNQPQHF; DNA: TGTGCCAGCAGTGAATCCCCACAGGGGAAGAGGGATAGCAATCAGCCCCAGCATTTT; size: NA; V: TRBV2; D: TRBD1; J: TRBJ1-5
CDR3: CAARPTLLNTEAFF; DNA: TGTGCCGCCAGGCCTACTCTCTTGAACACTGAAGCTTTCTTT; size: NA; V: TRBV11-2; D: NA; J: TRBJ1-1
CDR3: CASRQGPVNTEAFF; DNA: TGCGCCAGCAGGCAGGGGCCGGTGAACACTGAAGCTTTCTTT; size: NA; V: TRBV10-2; D: NA; J: TRBJ1-1
CDR3: CASTPGSSYNEQFF; DNA: TGTGCCAGCACCCCTGGGAGCTCCTACAATGAGCAGTTCTTC; size: NA; V: TRBV2; D: NA; J: TRBJ2-1
CDR3: CASSVGHSYEQYF; DNA: TGTGCCAGCAGCGTTGGACATTCCTACGAGCAGTACTTC; size: NA; V: TRBV5-6; D: NA; J: TRBJ2-7
CDR3: CASSLDGQGGNQPQHF; DNA: TGCGCCAGCAGCTTGGACGGACAGGGGGGCAATCAGCCCCAGCATTTT; size: NA; V: TRBV5-1; D: TRBD1; J: TRBJ1-5
CDR3: CASSGLNRGLNTEAFF; DNA: TGCGCCAGCAGTGGGCTGAACAGGGGGCTGAACACTGAAGCTTTCTTT; size: NA; V: TRBV10-2; D: TRBD1; J: TRBJ1-1
CDR3: CASSEVSAGSYEQYF; DNA: TGTGCCAGCAGTGAAGTATCCGCTGGCTCCTACGAGCAGTACTTC; size: NA; V: TRBV2; D: NA; J: TRBJ2-7
CDR3: CASRAGQGLYGYTF; DNA: TGTGCCAGCAGAGCCGGACAGGGGCTCTATGGCTACACCTTC; size: NA; V: TRBV27; D: TRBD1; J: TRBJ1-2
CDR3: CAISEAGNGDTQYF; DNA: TGTGCCATCAGTGAGGCAGGGAATGGAGATACGCAGTATTTT; size: NA; V: TRBV10-3; D: NA; J: TRBJ2-3
CDR3: CASSFGTGNEKLFF; DNA: TGTGCCAGCAGCTTCGGGACAGGGAATGAAAAACTGTTTTTT; size: NA; V: TRBV11-2; D: TRBD1; J: TRBJ1-4
CDR3: CASSQEIGRGYGYTF; DNA: TGCGCCAGCAGCCAAGAGATCGGCAGGGGATATGGCTACACCTTC; size: once; V: TRBV4-3; D: NA; J: TRBJ1-2
CDR3: CSVEDTGRSTDTQYF; DNA: TGCAGCGTTGAAGATACGGGGAGAAGCACAGATACGCAGTATTTT; size: NA; V: TRBV29-1; D: NA; J: TRBJ2-3
CDR3: CASITQDRSNEKLFF; DNA: TGTGCCAGCATAACCCAGGACAGGTCGAATGAAAAACTGTTTTTT; size: NA; V: TRBV2; D: TRBD1; J: TRBJ1-4
CDR3: CASSQGRQETQYF; DNA: TGTGCCAGCAGCCAGGGACGACAAGAGACCCAGTACTTC; size: NA; V: TRBV7-9; D: NA; J: TRBJ2-5
CDR3: CASSVRGGVTEAFF; DNA: TGTGCCAGCAGCGTGAGAGGGGGGGTCACTGAAGCTTTCTTT; size: NA; V: TRBV5-6; D: NA; J: TRBJ1-1
CDR3: CASSVKVEGGPSEQYF; DNA: TGTGCCAGCAGCGTAAAGGTTGAGGGAGGGCCGAGCGAGCAGTACTTC; size: once; V: TRBV9; D: TRBD2; J: TRBJ2-7
CDR3: CASSNRGGNEQFF; DNA: TGCGCCAGCAGCAACCGGGGGGGGAATGAGCAGTTCTTC; size: NA; V: TRBV4-1; D: TRBD2; J: TRBJ2-1
CDR3: CASSLTAGSGVIFYEQYF; DNA: TGTGCCAGCAGCCTCACCGCGGGGTCAGGGGTAATCTTCTACGAGCAGTACTTC; size: NA; V: TRBV7-6; D: NA; J: TRBJ2-7
CDR3: CASKGRGTSYEQYF; DNA: TGTGCCAGTAAGGGCAGGGGTACGTCCTACGAGCAGTACTTC; size: once; V: TRBV19; D: NA; J: TRBJ2-7
CDR3: CASSDLPTYEQYF; DNA: TGTGCCAGTAGTGACCTTCCAACATACGAGCAGTACTTC; size: once; V: TRBV19; D: NA; J: TRBJ2-7
CDR3: CASSMDRGEADTQYF; DNA: TGTGCCAGCAGCATGGACAGGGGAGAGGCAGATACGCAGTATTTT; size: NA; V: TRBV7-3; D: TRBD1; J: TRBJ2-3
CDR3: CASSITGGNTIYF; DNA: TGTGCCAGTAGTATAACAGGAGGAAACACCATATATTTT; size: NA; V: TRBV19; D: NA; J: TRBJ1-3
CDR3: CASSPRVDTQYF; DNA: TGTGCCAGCAGTCCTAGGGTAGATACGCAGTATTTT; size: NA; V: TRBV5-4; D: NA; J: TRBJ2-3
CDR3: CASSPIGTGPRGYTF; DNA: TGCGCCAGCAGCCCTATAGGGACAGGACCTAGGGGCTACACCTTC; size: NA; V: TRBV4-1; D: TRBD1; J: TRBJ1-2
CDR3: CASSDGSGDHTQYF; DNA: TGTGCCAGCAGTGACGGGTCAGGGGATCATACGCAGTATTTT; size: few; V: TRBV6-4; D: NA; J: TRBJ2-3
CDR3: CAISEGAYGYTF; DNA: TGTGCCATCAGTGAGGGGGCCTATGGCTACACCTTC; size: NA; V: TRBV10-3; D: NA; J: TRBJ1-2